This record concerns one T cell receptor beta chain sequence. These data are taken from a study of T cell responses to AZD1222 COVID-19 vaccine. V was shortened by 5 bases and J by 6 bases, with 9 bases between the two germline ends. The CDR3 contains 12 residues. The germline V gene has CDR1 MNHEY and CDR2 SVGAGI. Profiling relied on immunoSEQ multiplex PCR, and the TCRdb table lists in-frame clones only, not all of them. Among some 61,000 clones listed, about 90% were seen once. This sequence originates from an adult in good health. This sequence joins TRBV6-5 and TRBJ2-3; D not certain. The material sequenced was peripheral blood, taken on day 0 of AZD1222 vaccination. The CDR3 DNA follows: TGTGCCAGCAGTATCAAGGCGGATACGCAGTATTTT. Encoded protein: CASSIKADTQYF.